These T cell receptor beta chains were read from a single sample in a study of blood T cell repertoires in COVID-19. The protocol was immunoSEQ multiplex PCR, while the TCRdb copy is restricted to in-frame clones and leaves out a portion. The profile covers more than 200,000 clones, with about four fifths appearing a single time and roughly 10% taken by the ten largest. The specimen was peripheral blood. All receptors derive from an elderly man with acute or convalescent COVID-19. CDR3s include the opening cysteine and the closing phenylalanine or tryptophan. The order of the fields is clone size, J gene, V gene, D gene, CDR3 DNA, CDR3 protein. The D gene is left open where the match is weak. Clone sizes are given selectively: once, few, many, or a class where the clone is expanded.

abundance: -
j_gene: TRBJ2-7
v_gene: TRBV24-1
d_gene: -
CDR3nt: TGTGCCACCAGTGATTTGACGGGCGAGCAGTACTTC
CDR3aa: CATSDLTGEQYF

abundance: once
j_gene: TRBJ1-5
v_gene: TRBV7-8
d_gene: -
CDR3nt: TGTGCCAGCAGTGCCGGTCGGGGGCAGCCCCAGCATTTT
CDR3aa: CASSAGRGQPQHF

abundance: -
j_gene: TRBJ2-2
v_gene: TRBV7-2
d_gene: -
CDR3nt: TGTGCCAGCAGCTTTAGCGGCCACACCGGGGAGCTGTTTTTT
CDR3aa: CASSFSGHTGELFF

abundance: -
j_gene: TRBJ2-5
v_gene: TRBV30
d_gene: -
CDR3nt: TGTGCCTGGAGTGTACAACCGGGGGAGACCCAGTACTTC
CDR3aa: CAWSVQPGETQYF

abundance: -
j_gene: TRBJ1-2
v_gene: TRBV30
d_gene: -
CDR3nt: TGTGCCTCCGTGCGAGGACAGAACGCGTATGGCTACACCTTC
CDR3aa: CASVRGQNAYGYTF

abundance: -
j_gene: TRBJ1-3
v_gene: TRBV5-1
d_gene: -
CDR3nt: TGCGCCAGCAGTGGCAACTCTGGAAACACCATATATTTT
CDR3aa: CASSGNSGNTIYF

abundance: -
j_gene: TRBJ2-3
v_gene: TRBV19
d_gene: -
CDR3nt: TGTGCCAGTAGTACCCACAGGGTTTCCACAGATACGCAGTATTTT
CDR3aa: CASSTHRVSTDTQYF

abundance: -
j_gene: TRBJ2-7
v_gene: TRBV30
d_gene: TRBD1
CDR3nt: TGTGCCTGGAGTACCCGTTACAGGGGGCCCTACGAGCAGTACTTC
CDR3aa: CAWSTRYRGPYEQYF

abundance: -
j_gene: TRBJ1-4
v_gene: TRBV21-1
d_gene: -
CDR3nt: TGTGCCAGCAGCAAAGCCTGGGACAGGGGAGGAACTGCAACTAATGAAAAACTGTTTTTT
CDR3aa: CASSKAWDRGGTATNEKLFF

abundance: -
j_gene: TRBJ2-7
v_gene: TRBV11-3
d_gene: -
CDR3nt: TGTGCCAGCAGCTTAACTCAGGCGCCCTCCTACGAGCAGTACTTC
CDR3aa: CASSLTQAPSYEQYF

abundance: -
j_gene: TRBJ2-2
v_gene: TRBV28
d_gene: -
CDR3nt: TGTGCCAGCAGACGCTACAGGGAACCCGGGGAGCTGTTTTTT
CDR3aa: CASRRYREPGELFF

abundance: -
j_gene: TRBJ1-4
v_gene: TRBV13
d_gene: -
CDR3nt: TGTGCCAGCAACGAGCAGGGAACTAATGAAAAACTGTTTTTT
CDR3aa: CASNEQGTNEKLFF

abundance: -
j_gene: TRBJ1-3
v_gene: TRBV7-9
d_gene: -
CDR3nt: TGTGCCAGCAGCCTCGACAGGAGCTCTGGAAACACCATATATTTT
CDR3aa: CASSLDRSSGNTIYF

abundance: -
j_gene: TRBJ2-1
v_gene: TRBV19
d_gene: TRBD2
CDR3nt: TGTGCCAGTAGTGGCAAAGCGGGAGGGCCTCTAAGTGAGCAGTTCTTC
CDR3aa: CASSGKAGGPLSEQFF

abundance: -
j_gene: TRBJ1-1
v_gene: TRBV7-2
d_gene: -
CDR3nt: TGTGCCAGCAGCCGGACAGTTAACACTGAAGCTTTCTTT
CDR3aa: CASSRTVNTEAFF

abundance: -
j_gene: TRBJ2-3
v_gene: TRBV2
d_gene: -
CDR3nt: TGTGCCAGCAGTGAACCCCATAGCGCCCGCACAGATACGCAGTATTTT
CDR3aa: CASSEPHSARTDTQYF

abundance: -
j_gene: TRBJ2-7
v_gene: TRBV6-5
d_gene: -
CDR3nt: TGTGCCAGCTCGCCGAGCTCCTACGAGCAGTACTTC
CDR3aa: CASSPSSYEQYF

abundance: -
j_gene: TRBJ1-5
v_gene: TRBV27
d_gene: -
CDR3nt: TGCCGACCAAGGGGGTGGGATCAGCCCCAGCATTTT
CDR3aa: CRPRGWDQPQHF

abundance: -
j_gene: TRBJ2-1
v_gene: TRBV7-2
d_gene: TRBD2
CDR3nt: TGTGCCAGCAGCTTAGCGGGTGCGGGGGTGGCGAATGAGCAGTTCTTC
CDR3aa: CASSLAGAGVANEQFF

abundance: -
j_gene: TRBJ1-1
v_gene: TRBV10-1
d_gene: -
CDR3nt: TGCGCCAGCAGCCTGACAGGGAACACTGAAGCTTTCTTT
CDR3aa: CASSLTGNTEAFF

abundance: -
j_gene: TRBJ2-5
v_gene: TRBV9
d_gene: TRBD1
CDR3nt: TGTGCCAGCAGCGCGATAGGGACAGGGAGCCACCAAGAGACCCAGTACTTC
CDR3aa: CASSAIGTGSHQETQYF

abundance: few
j_gene: TRBJ1-5
v_gene: TRBV28
d_gene: -
CDR3nt: TGTGCCAGCAGTTTAAACGGCAGGGGTCGTCAGCCCCAGCATTTT
CDR3aa: CASSLNGRGRQPQHF

abundance: -
j_gene: TRBJ2-1
v_gene: TRBV5-5
d_gene: -
CDR3nt: TGTGCCAGCAGCTTAGGGGTGGGGTTCGGAAAGTTCTTC
CDR3aa: CASSLGVGFGKFF

abundance: -
j_gene: TRBJ1-1
v_gene: TRBV29-1
d_gene: TRBD1
CDR3nt: TGCAGCGTCCTAGAGGGGGCGAACACTGAAGCTTTCTTT
CDR3aa: CSVLEGANTEAFF

abundance: -
j_gene: TRBJ2-2
v_gene: TRBV28
d_gene: TRBD1
CDR3nt: TGTGCCAGCAGTTTTAAGTGGACAGGATTCAACACCGGGGAGCTGTTTTTT
CDR3aa: CASSFKWTGFNTGELFF

abundance: once
j_gene: TRBJ2-7
v_gene: TRBV27
d_gene: TRBD2
CDR3nt: TGTGCCAGCAGGACTAGCGGAGGTACCTACGAGCAGTACTTC
CDR3aa: CASRTSGGTYEQYF

abundance: -
j_gene: TRBJ2-5
v_gene: TRBV30
d_gene: TRBD1
CDR3nt: TGTGCCTGGAGTGTAGGCAGGGGGCGAATGCGAGAGACCCAGTACTTC
CDR3aa: CAWSVGRGRMRETQYF

abundance: -
j_gene: TRBJ1-2
v_gene: TRBV5-1
d_gene: TRBD1
CDR3nt: TGCGCCAGCAGCCGCACAGGGGGCGCGGTTGGCTACACCTTC
CDR3aa: CASSRTGGAVGYTF

abundance: -
j_gene: TRBJ1-2
v_gene: TRBV28
d_gene: -
CDR3nt: TGTGCCAGCAGTTTGGTAGGGGCTCCCTATGGCTACACCTTC
CDR3aa: CASSLVGAPYGYTF

abundance: -
j_gene: TRBJ2-7
v_gene: TRBV2
d_gene: -
CDR3nt: TGTGCCAGCAGTCCAGAGGAGGAGCAGTACTTC
CDR3aa: CASSPEEEQYF

abundance: few
j_gene: TRBJ1-2
v_gene: TRBV7-8
d_gene: TRBD1
CDR3nt: TGTGCCAGCAGCTTAGTCGGGACAGGGGGCGTCGACTATGGCTACACCTTC
CDR3aa: CASSLVGTGGVDYGYTF

abundance: once
j_gene: TRBJ1-5
v_gene: TRBV2
d_gene: -
CDR3nt: TGTGCCAGCAGCGGACACTCTCTCCCCAATCAGCCCCAGCATTTT
CDR3aa: CASSGHSLPNQPQHF

abundance: -
j_gene: TRBJ2-4
v_gene: TRBV5-1
d_gene: -
CDR3nt: TGCGCCAGCAGCTTGGGTTGGCAGGGGGGACTAGCCAAAAACATTCAGTACTTC
CDR3aa: CASSLGWQGGLAKNIQYF

abundance: -
j_gene: TRBJ2-7
v_gene: TRBV5-1
d_gene: -
CDR3nt: TGCGCCAGCAGCTTGGTCCCTCCGACGGATTCTAGGAACGAGCAGTACTTC
CDR3aa: CASSLVPPTDSRNEQYF

abundance: -
j_gene: TRBJ1-1
v_gene: TRBV6-5
d_gene: -
CDR3nt: TGTGCCAGCAGTTACTCGCCCGGGAGGGGCACTGAAGCTTTCTTT
CDR3aa: CASSYSPGRGTEAFF

abundance: -
j_gene: TRBJ2-7
v_gene: TRBV11-2
d_gene: -
CDR3nt: TGTGCCAGCAGCAAACAGGGCCACGAGCAGTACTTC
CDR3aa: CASSKQGHEQYF

abundance: once
j_gene: TRBJ1-3
v_gene: TRBV28
d_gene: TRBD1
CDR3nt: TGTGCCAGCAGTTTTATCGGGACAGTCTCTGGAAACACCATATATTTT
CDR3aa: CASSFIGTVSGNTIYF

abundance: -
j_gene: TRBJ2-7
v_gene: TRBV7-9
d_gene: -
CDR3nt: TGTGCCAGCAGCTTATTTGGGGGGAGCTCCTACGAGCAGTACTTC
CDR3aa: CASSLFGGSSYEQYF

abundance: -
j_gene: TRBJ2-2
v_gene: TRBV2
d_gene: -
CDR3nt: TGTGCCAGCAGTAGGCGGGGAGTAGGCACCGGGGAGCTGTTTTTT
CDR3aa: CASSRRGVGTGELFF

abundance: -
j_gene: TRBJ1-3
v_gene: TRBV9
d_gene: -
CDR3nt: TGTGCCAGCAGCGTAGCCCCAATAAGACAGGTCTCTGGAAACACCATATATTTT
CDR3aa: CASSVAPIRQVSGNTIYF

abundance: -
j_gene: TRBJ2-1
v_gene: TRBV5-1
d_gene: -
CDR3nt: TGCGCCAGCAGCCCTACTCAGACAGCCCCTGGGTGGTTCTTC
CDR3aa: CASSPTQTAPGWFF

abundance: -
j_gene: TRBJ2-4
v_gene: TRBV19
d_gene: TRBD2
CDR3nt: TGTGCCAGTAGTATGGGGAGGGAAACTTCACTAGCCAAAAACATTCAGTACTTC
CDR3aa: CASSMGRETSLAKNIQYF

abundance: -
j_gene: TRBJ1-5
v_gene: TRBV12-3/TRBV12-4
d_gene: -
CDR3nt: TGTGCCAGCAGTTTGGCGGGGAATCAGCCCCAGCATTTT
CDR3aa: CASSLAGNQPQHF

abundance: -
j_gene: TRBJ1-3
v_gene: TRBV11-3
d_gene: -
CDR3nt: TGTGCCAGCAGCTCGAGGGTTGTTTCGAGCTCTGGAAACACCATATATTTT
CDR3aa: CASSSRVVSSSGNTIYF

abundance: -
j_gene: TRBJ2-3
v_gene: TRBV7-8
d_gene: TRBD2
CDR3nt: TGTGCCAGCAGCTTAGCTAGCGGGGGCAGCACAGATACGCAGTATTTT
CDR3aa: CASSLASGGSTDTQYF

abundance: -
j_gene: TRBJ2-2
v_gene: TRBV10-3
d_gene: -
CDR3nt: TGTGCCATGGGCGCAGGGATCACCGGGGAGCTGTTTTTT
CDR3aa: CAMGAGITGELFF

abundance: -
j_gene: TRBJ2-3
v_gene: TRBV6-6
d_gene: TRBD1
CDR3nt: TGTGCCAGCAAAAAAACGACAGGGCTAAGCACAGATACGCAGTATTTT
CDR3aa: CASKKTTGLSTDTQYF

abundance: -
j_gene: TRBJ1-5
v_gene: TRBV2
d_gene: -
CDR3nt: TGTGCCAGCACGGGGATGAATAATCAGCCCCAGCATTTT
CDR3aa: CASTGMNNQPQHF

abundance: few
j_gene: TRBJ1-5
v_gene: TRBV7-9
d_gene: -
CDR3nt: TGTGCCAGCAGCTTAGCGGGGGCTCCGGGGCAGCCCCAGCATTTT
CDR3aa: CASSLAGAPGQPQHF

abundance: -
j_gene: TRBJ1-1
v_gene: TRBV28
d_gene: -
CDR3nt: TGTGCCAGCAGTTTCATCGGGACACGGAAAGGCACTGAAGCTTTCTTT
CDR3aa: CASSFIGTRKGTEAFF

abundance: -
j_gene: TRBJ1-2
v_gene: TRBV24-1
d_gene: -
CDR3nt: TGTGCCACCAGTGACCCAGGGGTTCCGGTCTATGGCTACACCTTC
CDR3aa: CATSDPGVPVYGYTF

abundance: -
j_gene: TRBJ1-2
v_gene: TRBV3-1/TRBV3-2
d_gene: TRBD1
CDR3nt: TGTGCCAGCAGCCAAGAACGGGACAGGGGGCGAGCTGGCTATGGCTACACCTTC
CDR3aa: CASSQERDRGRAGYGYTF

abundance: -
j_gene: TRBJ2-3
v_gene: TRBV28
d_gene: -
CDR3nt: TGTGCCAGCAGCGAAGAGGCAGATACGCAGTATTTT
CDR3aa: CASSEEADTQYF

abundance: -
j_gene: TRBJ2-7
v_gene: TRBV7-9
d_gene: TRBD2
CDR3nt: TGTGCCAGCAGCTCCCTGCTCGGGGGGGGCGGACCGAGCTCCTACGAGCAGTACTTC
CDR3aa: CASSSLLGGGGPSSYEQYF